Shown below are 24 T cell receptor beta chains from a single sample sequenced in a study of cytomegalovirus exposure and HLA in healthy donors (TCRdb year 2017). The library was produced with the immunoSEQ multiplex PCR assay. The multiplex PCR relied on a mix of 60 forward primers for TCR Vbeta segments and 13 reverse primers for TCR Jbeta segments. Not all clones reach the TCRdb copy of this immuneACCESS table, which keeps in-frame sequences only. Checked studies attribute under half of the gap to unresolved V genes and leave the rest unexplained. The sample table holds about 120,000 clones, of which 60% to 85% were seen once. The ten largest make up less than 3.5% of the sample. Sequencing input: PBMCs. All receptors derive from a woman aged 40-49 years in good health and CMV-seropositive.

The J gene is TRBJ2-6, the V gene TRBV29-1; 9 bases map to TRBD1. CDR3 length equals 17 residues. J was trimmed by 0 bases and V by 7 bases; bases with no gene match: 10. Germline CDR1 reads SQVTM; CDR2 reads ANQGSEA. This CDR3 reads CSAGQGRSASGANVLTF. In DNA form, the CDR3 reads TGCAGCGCCGGACAGGGGAGGAGCGCCTCTGGGGCCAACGTCCTGACTTTC.

The chain is built from TRBV19 and TRBJ2-5; D not resolved. The CDR3 runs 14 residues. CDR1 is LNHDA and CDR2 is SQIVND in the germline V gene (reference sequence). V shed 3 bases and J shed 4 bases, with 12 bases lying between them. The CDR3 spells CASSIGPPPETQYF. The CDR3 DNA follows: TGTGCCAGTAGTATTGGGCCCCCCCCAGAGACCCAGTACTTC.

The genes are TRBV4-3 and TRBJ2-7; TRBD1 agrees at 9 bases. The CDR3 runs to 14 residues. V lost 3 bases to trimming and J lost 2 bases; unmatched junction nucleotides: 2. Germline CDR1 LGHNA, CDR2 YSLEER. DNA for the CDR3: TGCGCCAGCAGCCAGGGGACAGGGCCCTACGAGCAGTACTTC. Protein product: CASSQGTGPYEQYF.

This chain connects TRBV7-2 to TRBJ1-3, with 7 positions matching TRBD1. Trimming cost V 6 bases and J 2 bases; bases outside gene matches: 7. The CDR3 consists of 15 residues. In germline, CDR1 is SGHTA, CDR2 FQGNSA. The CDR3 region is CASRKDDRAGNTIYF. In DNA, the CDR3 is TGTGCCAGCAGGAAAGACGACAGGGCTGGAAACACCATATATTTT.

The CDR3 region has the DNA TGTGCCAGCGCTCGCGGGGCGGGGGCTCCCTACGAGCAGTACTTC. It encodes CASARGAGAPYEQYF. This chain connects TRBV27 to TRBJ2-7; D possibly corresponds to TRBD2 (7 bases). CDR1 MNHEY and CDR2 SMNVEV come from the germline V gene (reference sequence). The V end lost 8 bases, the J end lost 2 bases, and 19 bases lay between the germline ends. The CDR3 covers 15 residues.

The CDR3 here is CASSFSGVVAAALTSSYEQYF. CDR3 DNA: TGTGCCAGCAGCTTCTCGGGGGTAGTAGCGGCCGCTTTAACCAGCTCCTACGAGCAGTACTTC. The chain uses TRBV13 and TRBJ2-5; maybe TRBD2 (6 bases). The DNA end favors TRBJ2-7, so the J call may be wrong. This CDR3 is 21 amino acids long. Per the germline V gene, CDR1 is PRHDT and CDR2 is FYEKMQ (reference sequence).

The V gene is TRBV19, the J gene TRBJ2-7; no reliable D call. Trimming removed 7 bases at V and 4 bases at J, with 14 bases between. This CDR3 is built from 13 residues. CDR1 is LNHDA, CDR2 SQIVND, per germline (reference sequence). CDR3 residues: CASTNISPYEQYF. CDR3 bases: TGTGCCAGTACTAATATTTCCCCGTACGAGCAGTACTTC.

The chain is built from TRBV7-2 and TRBJ2-7; D is perhaps TRBD1 (5 bases). Trimming cost V 1 base and J 3 bases, with 10 bases left between them. The CDR3 runs 14 residues. Germline assignment: CDR1 SGHTA and CDR2 FQGNSA. As DNA, the CDR3 is TGTGCCAGCAGCTTAGGGGGCGCAAGCTACGAGCAGTACTTC. As protein: CASSLGGASYEQYF.

The gene calls are TRBV9 and TRBJ1-2; TRBD1 aligns across 9 bases. From germline, CDR1 is SGDLS and CDR2 YYNGEE. The CDR3 consists of 14 residues. V lost 0 bases and J lost 8; bases outside the gene matches: 5. The DNA for the CDR3 is TGTGCCAGCAGCGTAGGGACAGGGGTAGGGGGCTACACCTTC. Translated, it gives CASSVGTGVGGYTF.

The rearrangement joins TRBV2 to TRBJ2-3; 10 bases fit TRBD2. The germline V gene has CDR1 SNHLY and CDR2 FYNNEI. With 5 bases clipped from V and 3 bases from J, the junction kept 11 bases outside the gene matches. The CDR3 loop spans 17 amino acids. The CDR3 DNA reads TGTGCCAGCAGTTTAGCGGGGGGCATGGTTCGGACAGATACGCAGTATTTT. Encoded protein: CASSLAGGMVRTDTQYF.

The J gene is TRBJ1-6, the V gene TRBV9; maybe TRBD1 (5 bases). This CDR3 is 12 amino acids long. From germline, CDR1 is SGDLS and CDR2 YYNGEE. Between the trimmed V and J ends, which lost 5 bases and 12 bases, there was a span of 12 bases. In DNA, the CDR3 is TGTGCCAGCAGAGCCGACAGCCTACCCCTCCACTTT. Translated, it gives CASRADSLPLHF.

The rearrangement links TRBV7-6 to TRBJ2-3, with 12 bases that match TRBD2. With V trimmed by 4 bases and J by 4 bases, 6 bases remained unmatched. Germline CDR1 and CDR2: SGHVS and FNYEAQ. The CDR3 totals 16 residues. CDR3 in DNA: TGTGCCAGCAGCTCACTGACTAGCGGGAGTGCAGATACGCAGTATTTT. It codes for CASSSLTSGSADTQYF. The whole variable domain, remainder taken from reference TRBV7-6 and TRBJ2-3, is GAGVSQSPRYKVTKRGQDVALRCDPISGHVSLYWYRQALGQGPEFLTYFNYEAQQDKSGLPNDRFSAERPEGSISTLTIQRTEQRDSAMYRCASSSLTSGSADTQYFGPGTRLTVL.

The chain couples TRBV7-2 to TRBJ2-7; 8 bases are a match to TRBD2. With V trimmed by 2 bases and J by 6 bases, 18 bases remained unmatched. The germline V gene has CDR1 SGHTA and CDR2 FQGNSA. The CDR3 spans 18 residues. CDR3 protein: CASSLSSIAGPPAGEQYF. In DNA form, the CDR3 reads TGTGCCAGCAGCTTATCTTCTATAGCGGGACCACCGGCGGGCGAGCAGTACTTC.

This sequence joins TRBV6-5 and TRBJ2-5; tentatively, D is TRBD1 (5 bases). V gave up 2 bases and J gave up 11 bases, with 21 bases separating them. Looked up from germline, CDR1 is MNHEY and CDR2 is SVGAGI. The CDR3 loop spans 15 amino acids. CDR3 region: CASSYKAGGAYGQYF. In DNA, the CDR3 is TGTGCCAGCAGTTACAAGGCAGGTGGGGCCTACGGGCAGTACTTC.

Here the CDR3 DNA reads TGTGCCAGCAGGGACGACAGGGGGACGTACGAGCAGTACTTC. This sequence encodes CASRDDRGTYEQYF. The chain has TRBV2 and TRBJ2-7, with 9 bases aligning to TRBD1. Germline-derived CDR1 and CDR2 are SNHLY and FYNNEI. V trimming: 6 bases; J trimming: 4 bases; junction bases outside the gene matches: 7. This CDR3 has 14 amino acids.

The chain uses TRBV30 and TRBJ2-1, with 9 bases matching TRBD1. This CDR3 has 13 amino acids. Trimming at V came to 5 bases and at J to 9 bases, leaving 8 bases not matched to a gene. From germline, CDR1 is GTSNPN and CDR2 SVGIG (reference sequence). The CDR3 loop is CAWGQGLRVEQFF. The CDR3 DNA sequence: TGTGCCTGGGGACAGGGGCTGAGGGTTGAGCAGTTCTTC. Supplemented by reference TRBV30 and TRBJ2-1, the full variable domain reads SQTIHQWPATLVQPVGSPLSLECTVEGTSNPNLYWYRQAAGRGLQLLFYSVGIGQISSEVPQNLSASRPQDRQFILSSKKLLLSDSGFYLCAWGQGLRVEQFFGPGTRLTVL.

V gene TRBV4-1 combines with J gene TRBJ2-7; 7 bases line up with TRBD2. Germline loops: CDR1 MGHRA, CDR2 YSYEKL. V gave up 3 bases and J gave up 0 bases; unmatched junction bases: 8. The CDR3 has 16 amino acids. As DNA, the CDR3 is TGCGCCAGCAGCCAGAACCTAGCGGACTACTCCTACGAGCAGTACTTC. Protein product: CASSQNLADYSYEQYF.

The J gene is TRBJ2-5, the V gene TRBV5-1, with TRBD2 identical over 7 bases. V trimming: 4 bases; J trimming: 4 bases; junction bases outside the gene matches: 7. The germline V gene has CDR1 SGHRS and CDR2 YFSETQ. CDR3 size: 14 residues. CDR3 region: CASSRGGFLETQYF. The CDR3 region has the DNA TGCGCCAGCAGCCGCGGGGGTTTTTTAGAGACCCAGTACTTC.

Only one count was recorded for this clone. The gene calls are TRBV7-9 and TRBJ1-1, with D possibly being TRBD1 (5 bases). The CDR3 spans 15 residues. Germline-derived CDR1 and CDR2 are SEHNR and FQNEAQ (reference sequence). V dropped 2 bases and J dropped 0 bases, with 10 bases sitting between them. CDR3 residues: CASSLRGQLNTEAFF. The CDR3 coding sequence is TGTGCCAGCAGCTTAAGGGGTCAGCTGAACACTGAAGCTTTCTTT.

The chain uses TRBV6-5 and TRBJ2-7, with TRBD2 identical over 9 bases. The CDR3 runs 16 residues. The germline gives CDR1 MNHEY, CDR2 SVGAGI. V shed 0 bases and J 5 bases; nucleotides not matched to a gene: 8. The CDR3, as DNA: TGTGCCAGCAGTTACTCGGGCGGGAGGGCCTTAAACGAGCAGTACTTC. This sequence encodes CASSYSGGRALNEQYF.

This clone was detected only a few times. The chain is built from TRBV27 and TRBJ1-1; D call uncertain. The CDR3 runs 15 residues. Trimming took 2 bases from V and 2 from J, leaving 12 bases between them. Germline assignment: CDR1 MNHEY and CDR2 SMNVEV (reference sequence). In nucleotides, the CDR3 is TGTGCCAGCAGTTTACAGATGGGCCTCAACACTGAAGCTTTCTTT. Its translation: CASSLQMGLNTEAFF.

This chain joins TRBV4-3 and TRBJ2-7, with TRBD2 matching 7 bases. Germline V lookup: CDR1 LGHNA, CDR2 YSLEER. CDR3 length: 15 residues. With 0 bases clipped from V and 2 bases from J, the junction kept 4 bases outside the gene matches. The CDR3 reads CASSQDASGAYEQYF. The CDR3 coding sequence is TGCGCCAGCAGCCAAGATGCTAGCGGCGCCTACGAGCAGTACTTC.

V is TRBV27 and J is TRBJ2-5; 7 bases are shared with TRBD2. Looked up from germline, CDR1 is MNHEY and CDR2 is SMNVEV (reference sequence). V shed 3 bases and J 1 base; nucleotides not matched to a gene: 8. The CDR3 is 16 amino acids. The chain's CDR3 is CASSFAASGSQETQYF. The DNA for the CDR3 is TGTGCCAGCAGTTTCGCCGCTAGCGGAAGCCAAGAGACCCAGTACTTC.

CDR3 sequence: CASSSRLGAYNEQFF. The CDR3 DNA reads as TGTGCCAGCAGCTCAAGACTAGGGGCCTACAATGAGCAGTTCTTC. The chain is built from TRBV7-3 and TRBJ2-1; possibly TRBD2 for D (6 bases). The CDR3 has 15 residues. V lost 4 bases and J 2 bases, leaving 12 bases between the germline ends. CDR1 is SGHTA, CDR2 FQGTGA, per germline.